The TCR beta chain under discussion was sequenced for a study of blood T cell repertoires in COVID-19. Study background: Acute and convalescent COVID-19 samples came from the United States, Italy and Spain.

Germline V lookup: CDR1 SGHAT, CDR2 FQDESV (reference sequence). The V gene lost 2 bases and the J gene lost 7 bases, with 15 bases spanning the gap. The CDR3 runs to 15 residues. This clone turned up a few times. Original handling: Reference gene primer amplification gave estimated nucleated cell counts. Measured with immunoSEQ multiplex PCR; TCRdb has only the in-frame clones, and not every one. From that table come the V and J calls and clone size; the DNA was used to work out D and trimming. The data hold 200,000 or so clones, with 65% to 85% observed a single time. The chain employs TRBV11-1 and TRBJ2-1, with a weak D call TRBD2 (5 bases). The sequence derives from a woman aged 40 to 55 with acute COVID-19. The specimen was PBMCs or T cells enriched from blood (not recorded which). DNA for the CDR3: TGTGCCAGCAGCTTATCAAGCGGCCGGCGGAATGAGCAGTTCTTC. This encodes CASSLSSGRRNEQFF.